This TCR beta chain originates from a study of radiotherapy plus CTLA-4 blockade in lung cancer listed by TCRdb under 2018. For the wider study: Among the enrolled patients, approximately 18% had an objective response, and about 29% reached disease control. Study-wide conclusions, independent of this receptor: The strongest predictors of response, as reported, were early dynamic changes in blood T cell clones along with a rise in serum interferon-beta after radiation. After treatment with radiotherapy and ipilimumab, TCR clones that came from tumors expanded in the peripheral blood.

The study tested focal radiation therapy combined with CTLA-4 blockade (ipilimumab) in patients with chemo-refractory metastatic non-small-cell lung cancer. This clone was seen only once. It lacks a known antigen. No per-base quality is available; no much larger clone lies one base away. Libraries were prepared through the immunoSEQ multiplex PCR assay. The clones in this table, taken by TCRdb from immuneACCESS, are in-frame only. Not every clone is retained; where verified, under half of the shortfall comes from an unresolved V gene, and the cause of the rest is unknown. In all, the sample holds 45,000 or so clones, and about 88% of those were seen once. The ten largest account for almost 8% of the sample. The CDR3, from cysteine to phenylalanine, totals 14 residues. The retained sequence is limited to the CDR3, 42 bases, with the frame set at the first base. V is pruned by 5 bases and J by 7 bases, leaving 10 bases of the junction without a gene match. CDR1 and CDR2, per the germline V gene, are SGHAT and FQNNGV.

Recombination joined TRBV11-2 with TRBJ1-1; the central 7 bases match TRBD1. The sample here was peripheral blood, taken from a patient treated with radiotherapy plus ipilimumab. The origin of this receptor is a human donor with non-small cell lung cancer whose response to radiotherapy plus ipilimumab could not be evaluated. The CDR3 amino acid sequence is: CASSLTRDSFEAFF. Here is the DNA: TGTGCCAGCAGCCTCACTCGGGACAGCTTTGAAGCTTTCTTT.